This TCR beta chain was captured in a study of molecular identifiers for immune sequencing clone quantification. Both previously described methods and listed TCR primers were employed to make bulk TCR libraries. TCRdb independently ran MiXCR on the PCR reads; one entry per CDR3 protein. The sample lists around 470,000 distinct CDR3 sequences, roughly 23% occurring once. Germline lookup yields CDR1 LGHNA and CDR2 YNFKEQ. V lost 5 bases and J lost 3, with 12 bases in between. This CDR3 has 14 residues. This clonotype was detected ten times or more. With 10%, 30% or 50% of RNA, about 20,000 to 1,100,000 naive CD8 T cells were sequenced. Based on a CD8+CD4-CCR7+CD45RA+ profile, naive CD8 T cells were sorted.

The TCR comes from a human donor in good health. Some libraries in this study had Jurkat cell RNA spiked in. This rearrangement joins TRBV4-2 to TRBJ2-3; the D gene is possibly TRBD1 (6 bases). Material for sequencing was naive CD8+ T cells from blood, with Jurkat cell RNA spiked in. Regarding subset: FACS-sorted CD8+CD4-CCR7+CD45RA+ naive T cells. The CDR3 DNA sequence: TGTGCCAGCAGCAGGGGGTTTGTTACAGATACGCAGTATTTT. It translates to CASSRGFVTDTQYF.